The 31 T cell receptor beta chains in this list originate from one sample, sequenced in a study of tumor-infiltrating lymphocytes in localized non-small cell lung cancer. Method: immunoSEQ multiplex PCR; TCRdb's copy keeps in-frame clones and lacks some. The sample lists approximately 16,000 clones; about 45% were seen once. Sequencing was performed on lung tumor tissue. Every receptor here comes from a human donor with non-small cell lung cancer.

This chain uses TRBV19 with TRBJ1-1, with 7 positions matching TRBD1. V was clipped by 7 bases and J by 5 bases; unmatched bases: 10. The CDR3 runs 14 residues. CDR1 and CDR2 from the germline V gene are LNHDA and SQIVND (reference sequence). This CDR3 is CASTPGGLGTEAFF. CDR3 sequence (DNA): TGTGCCAGTACACCAGGGGGGCTAGGGACTGAAGCTTTCTTT.

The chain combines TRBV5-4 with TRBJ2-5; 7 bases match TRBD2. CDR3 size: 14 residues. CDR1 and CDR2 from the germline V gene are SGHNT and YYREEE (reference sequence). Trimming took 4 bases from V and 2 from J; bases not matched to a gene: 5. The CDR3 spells CASSPAGPQETQYF. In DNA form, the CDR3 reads TGTGCCAGCAGCCCAGCGGGGCCTCAAGAGACCCAGTACTTC. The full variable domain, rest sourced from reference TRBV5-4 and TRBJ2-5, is ETGVTQSPTHLIKTRGQQVTLRCSSQSGHNTVSWYQQALGQGPQFIFQYYREEENGRGNFPPRFSGLQFPNYSSELNVNALELDDSALYLCASSPAGPQETQYFGPGTRLLVL.

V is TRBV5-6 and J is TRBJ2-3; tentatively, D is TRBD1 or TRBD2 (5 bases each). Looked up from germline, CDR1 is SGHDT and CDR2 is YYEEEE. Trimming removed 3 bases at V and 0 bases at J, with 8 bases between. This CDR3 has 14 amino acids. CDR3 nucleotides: TGTGCCAGCAGCTGGGGACGGAGCACAGATACGCAGTATTTT. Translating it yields CASSWGRSTDTQYF.

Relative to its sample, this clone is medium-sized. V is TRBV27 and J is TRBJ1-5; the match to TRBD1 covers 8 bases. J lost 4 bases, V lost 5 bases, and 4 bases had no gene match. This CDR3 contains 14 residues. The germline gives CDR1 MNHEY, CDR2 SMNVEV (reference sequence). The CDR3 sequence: CASSARQGNQPQHF. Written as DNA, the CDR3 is TGTGCCAGCAGTGCCAGACAGGGGAATCAGCCCCAGCATTTT.

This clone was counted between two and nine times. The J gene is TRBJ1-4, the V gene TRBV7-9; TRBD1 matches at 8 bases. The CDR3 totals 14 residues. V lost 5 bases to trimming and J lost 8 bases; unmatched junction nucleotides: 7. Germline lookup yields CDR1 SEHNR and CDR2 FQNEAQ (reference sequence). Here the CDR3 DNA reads TGTGCCAGCAGCCCTGGACAGGGTTTCGAAAAACTGTTTTTT. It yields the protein CASSPGQGFEKLFF.

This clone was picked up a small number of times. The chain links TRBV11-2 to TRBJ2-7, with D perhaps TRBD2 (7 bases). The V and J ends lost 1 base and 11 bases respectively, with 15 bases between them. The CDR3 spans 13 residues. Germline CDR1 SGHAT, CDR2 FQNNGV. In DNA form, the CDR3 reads TGTGCCAGCAGCTTAGGGCGGGGGCGGTCGAAGTACTTC. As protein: CASSLGRGRSKYF.

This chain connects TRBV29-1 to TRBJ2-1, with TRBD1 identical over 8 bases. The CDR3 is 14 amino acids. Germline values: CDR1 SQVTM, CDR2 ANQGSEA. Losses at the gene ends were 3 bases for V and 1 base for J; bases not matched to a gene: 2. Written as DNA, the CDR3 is TGCAGCGTTGATCAGGGGGCGTCCTACAATGAGCAGTTCTTC. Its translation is CSVDQGASYNEQFF.

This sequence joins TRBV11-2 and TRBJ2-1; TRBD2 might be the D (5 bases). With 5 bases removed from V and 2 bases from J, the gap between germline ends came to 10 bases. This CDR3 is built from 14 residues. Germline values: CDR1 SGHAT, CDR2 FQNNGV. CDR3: CASSRLATYNEQFF. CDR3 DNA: TGTGCCAGCAGCCGTCTAGCAACCTACAATGAGCAGTTCTTC.

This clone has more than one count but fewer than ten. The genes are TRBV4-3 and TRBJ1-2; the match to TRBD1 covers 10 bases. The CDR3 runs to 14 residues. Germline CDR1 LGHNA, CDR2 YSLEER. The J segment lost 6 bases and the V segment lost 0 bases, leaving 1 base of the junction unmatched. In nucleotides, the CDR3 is TGCGCCAGCAGCCAAGAGACAGGGGGCCATGGCTACACCTTC. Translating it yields CASSQETGGHGYTF.

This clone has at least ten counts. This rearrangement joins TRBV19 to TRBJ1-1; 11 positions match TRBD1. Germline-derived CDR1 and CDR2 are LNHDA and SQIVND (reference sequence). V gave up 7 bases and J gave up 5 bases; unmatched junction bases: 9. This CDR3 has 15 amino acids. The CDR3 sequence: CASTNTGTGGTEAFF. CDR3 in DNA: TGTGCCAGTACCAATACGGGGACAGGGGGGACTGAAGCTTTCTTT.

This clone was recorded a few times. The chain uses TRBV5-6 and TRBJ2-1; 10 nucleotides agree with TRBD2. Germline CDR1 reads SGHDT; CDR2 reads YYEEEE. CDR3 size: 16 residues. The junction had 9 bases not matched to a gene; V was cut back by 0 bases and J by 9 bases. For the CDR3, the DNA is TGTGCCAGCAGCTTGGGAGCTCCGGGACTAGCGATTGAGCAGTTCTTC. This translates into CASSLGAPGLAIEQFF.

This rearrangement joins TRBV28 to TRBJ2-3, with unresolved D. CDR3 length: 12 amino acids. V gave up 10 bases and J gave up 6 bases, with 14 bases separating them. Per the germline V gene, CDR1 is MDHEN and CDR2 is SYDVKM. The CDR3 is CATLMIGDTQYF. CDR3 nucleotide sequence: TGTGCCACCCTAATGATAGGGGATACGCAGTATTTT.

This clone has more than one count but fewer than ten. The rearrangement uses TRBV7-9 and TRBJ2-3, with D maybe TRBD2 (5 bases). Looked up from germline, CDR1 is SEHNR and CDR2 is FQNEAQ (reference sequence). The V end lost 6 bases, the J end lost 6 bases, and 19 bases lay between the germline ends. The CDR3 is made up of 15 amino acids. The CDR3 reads CASSPFAGGSDTQYF. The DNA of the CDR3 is TGTGCCAGCAGTCCGTTTGCGGGTGGATCGGATACGCAGTATTTT.

The CDR3 DNA sequence: TGTGCCAGCAGCCAAGATACTAGCGGGGCTACCTACAATGAGCAGTTCTTC. This translates into CASSQDTSGATYNEQFF. This chain uses TRBV14 with TRBJ2-1, with TRBD2 matching 10 bases. CDR1 is SGHDN, CDR2 FVKESK, per germline. This CDR3 contains 17 residues. V was pared by 0 bases and J by 2 bases, with 4 bases of the junction left unmatched.

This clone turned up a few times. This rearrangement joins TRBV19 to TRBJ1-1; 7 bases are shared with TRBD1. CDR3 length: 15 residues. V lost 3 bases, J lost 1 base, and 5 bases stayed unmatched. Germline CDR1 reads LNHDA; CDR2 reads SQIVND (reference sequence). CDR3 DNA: TGTGCCAGTAGTATGAGGACAGGCGGGAACACTGAAGCTTTCTTT. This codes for CASSMRTGGNTEAFF.

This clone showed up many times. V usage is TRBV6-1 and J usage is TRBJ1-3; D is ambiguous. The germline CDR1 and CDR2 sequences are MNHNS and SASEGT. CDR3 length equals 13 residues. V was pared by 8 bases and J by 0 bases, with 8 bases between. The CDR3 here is CASQVSSGNTIYF. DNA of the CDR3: TGTGCCAGCCAAGTCAGCTCTGGAAACACCATATATTTT.

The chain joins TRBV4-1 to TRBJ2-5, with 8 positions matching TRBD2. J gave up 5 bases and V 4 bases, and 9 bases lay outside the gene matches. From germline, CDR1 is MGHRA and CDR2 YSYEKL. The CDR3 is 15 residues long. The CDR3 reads CASSRETSARETQYF. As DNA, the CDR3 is TGCGCCAGCAGCCGGGAGACTAGCGCGCGGGAGACCCAGTACTTC.

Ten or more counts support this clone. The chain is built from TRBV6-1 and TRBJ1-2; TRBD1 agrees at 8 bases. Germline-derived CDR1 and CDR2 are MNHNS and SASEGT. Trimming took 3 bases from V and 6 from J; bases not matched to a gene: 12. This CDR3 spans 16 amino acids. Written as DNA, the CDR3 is TGTGCCAGCAGTGACCGGACCACAGGGGGTCGGCATGGCTACACCTTC. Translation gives CASSDRTTGGRHGYTF.

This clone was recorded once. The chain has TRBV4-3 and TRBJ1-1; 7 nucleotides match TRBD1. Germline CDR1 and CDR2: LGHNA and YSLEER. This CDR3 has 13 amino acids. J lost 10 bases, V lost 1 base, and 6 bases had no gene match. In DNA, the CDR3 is TGCGCCAGCAGCCAAGTCGTTTCAGGGGGAGCTTTCTTT. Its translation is CASSQVVSGGAFF.

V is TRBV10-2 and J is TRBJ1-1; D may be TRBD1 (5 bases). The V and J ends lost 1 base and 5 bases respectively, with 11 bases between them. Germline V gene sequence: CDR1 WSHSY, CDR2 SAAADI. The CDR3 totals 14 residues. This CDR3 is CASSELGQGTEAFF. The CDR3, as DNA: TGCGCCAGCAGTGAGTTGGGGCAGGGTACTGAAGCTTTCTTT.

The CDR3 bases are TGTGCCAGCAGCTACGAGGGGGGCTCACCCCTCCACTTT. This gives the protein CASSYEGGSPLHF. The chain joins TRBV6-5 to TRBJ1-6, with D possibly being TRBD1 (6 bases). The ends were cut back, 6 bases at V and 10 bases at J, with 13 bases in the middle. Germline values: CDR1 MNHEY, CDR2 SVGAGI. There are 13 residues in the CDR3.

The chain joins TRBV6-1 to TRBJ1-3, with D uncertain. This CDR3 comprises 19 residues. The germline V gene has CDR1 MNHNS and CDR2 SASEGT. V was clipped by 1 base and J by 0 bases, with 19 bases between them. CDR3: CASSEEILGRALSGNTIYF. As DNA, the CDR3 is TGTGCCAGCAGTGAAGAAATTTTAGGTCGGGCGCTCTCTGGAAACACCATATATTTT.

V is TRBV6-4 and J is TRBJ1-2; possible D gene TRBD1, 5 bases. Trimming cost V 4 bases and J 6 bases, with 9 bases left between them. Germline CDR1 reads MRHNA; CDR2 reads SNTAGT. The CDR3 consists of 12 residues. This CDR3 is CASSALGDGYTF. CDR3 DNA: TGTGCCAGCAGTGCGCTGGGGGATGGCTACACCTTC.

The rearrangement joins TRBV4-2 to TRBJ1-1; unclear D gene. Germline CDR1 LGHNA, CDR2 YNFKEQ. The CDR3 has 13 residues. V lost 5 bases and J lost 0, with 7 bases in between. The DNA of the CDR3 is TGTGCCAGCAGCTTGGACGTGAACACTGAAGCTTTCTTT. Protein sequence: CASSLDVNTEAFF.

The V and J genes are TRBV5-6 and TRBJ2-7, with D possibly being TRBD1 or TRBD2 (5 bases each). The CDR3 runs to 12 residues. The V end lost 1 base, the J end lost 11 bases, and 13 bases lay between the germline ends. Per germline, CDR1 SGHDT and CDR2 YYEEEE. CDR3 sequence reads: CASSLRGRGKYF. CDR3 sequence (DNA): TGTGCCAGCAGCTTGAGGGGACGGGGAAAGTACTTC.

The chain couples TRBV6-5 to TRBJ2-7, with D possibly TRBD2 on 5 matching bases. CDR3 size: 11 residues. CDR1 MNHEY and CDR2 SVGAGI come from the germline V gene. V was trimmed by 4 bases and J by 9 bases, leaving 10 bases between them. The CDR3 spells CASSSLVAQYF. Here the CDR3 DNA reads TGTGCCAGCAGTTCACTAGTGGCGCAGTACTTC.

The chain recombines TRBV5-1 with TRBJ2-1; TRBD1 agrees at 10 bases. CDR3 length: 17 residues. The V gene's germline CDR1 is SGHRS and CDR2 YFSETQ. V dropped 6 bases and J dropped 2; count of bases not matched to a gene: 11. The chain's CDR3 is CASTLGPGTGAYNEQFF. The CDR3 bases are TGCGCCAGCACTTTGGGGCCCGGGACAGGGGCCTACAATGAGCAGTTCTTC.

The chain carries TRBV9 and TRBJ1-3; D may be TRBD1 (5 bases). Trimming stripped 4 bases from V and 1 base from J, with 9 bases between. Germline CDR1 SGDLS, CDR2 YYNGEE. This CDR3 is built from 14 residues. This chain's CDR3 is CASSQRGSGNTIYF. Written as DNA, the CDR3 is TGTGCCAGCAGCCAAAGGGGATCTGGAAACACCATATATTTT.

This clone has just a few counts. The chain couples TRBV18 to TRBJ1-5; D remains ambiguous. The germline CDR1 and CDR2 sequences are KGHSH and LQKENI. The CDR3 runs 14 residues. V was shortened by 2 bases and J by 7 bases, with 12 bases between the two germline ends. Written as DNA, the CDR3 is TGTGCCAGCTCACCATTCACCAACCGGCAGCCCCAGCATTTT. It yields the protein CASSPFTNRQPQHF.

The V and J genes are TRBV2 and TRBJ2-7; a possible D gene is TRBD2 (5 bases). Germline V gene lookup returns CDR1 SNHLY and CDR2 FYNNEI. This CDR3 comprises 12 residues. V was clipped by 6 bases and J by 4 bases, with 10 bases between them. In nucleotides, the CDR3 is TGTGCCAGCAGCCTCCGGGGATACGAGCAGTACTTC. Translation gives CASSLRGYEQYF.

CDR3 loop: CASRGQGWVTGELFF. In DNA, the CDR3 is TGTGCCAGCAGGGGCCAGGGGTGGGTCACCGGGGAGCTGTTTTTT. This chain uses TRBV6-1 with TRBJ2-2; possibly TRBD1 for D (6 bases). Trimming shortened V by 6 bases and J by 4 bases, and 15 bases separated the two germline ends. CDR3 length equals 15 residues. Germline loops: CDR1 MNHNS, CDR2 SASEGT.